This T cell receptor beta chain is from a study of blood T cell repertoires in COVID-19. Germline lookup yields CDR1 MNHEY and CDR2 SMNVEV (reference sequence). The CDR3 totals 16 residues. V lost 1 base, J lost 7 bases, and 16 bases lay in between. Assay used: immunoSEQ multiplex PCR; TCRdb lists only in-frame clones, some missing. Of 250,000 to 350,000 clones listed, roughly 88% are singletons. The clonotype was recovered from a man between 18 and 35 years old with active or convalescent COVID-19. This chain joins TRBV27 and TRBJ1-4; a weak D match, TRBD1 (5 bases). The sequenced sample was peripheral blood. For the CDR3, the DNA is TGTGCCAGCAGTTTATTTATGGGCCTTGGGGCTGAAAAACTGTTTTTT. This sequence encodes CASSLFMGLGAEKLFF.